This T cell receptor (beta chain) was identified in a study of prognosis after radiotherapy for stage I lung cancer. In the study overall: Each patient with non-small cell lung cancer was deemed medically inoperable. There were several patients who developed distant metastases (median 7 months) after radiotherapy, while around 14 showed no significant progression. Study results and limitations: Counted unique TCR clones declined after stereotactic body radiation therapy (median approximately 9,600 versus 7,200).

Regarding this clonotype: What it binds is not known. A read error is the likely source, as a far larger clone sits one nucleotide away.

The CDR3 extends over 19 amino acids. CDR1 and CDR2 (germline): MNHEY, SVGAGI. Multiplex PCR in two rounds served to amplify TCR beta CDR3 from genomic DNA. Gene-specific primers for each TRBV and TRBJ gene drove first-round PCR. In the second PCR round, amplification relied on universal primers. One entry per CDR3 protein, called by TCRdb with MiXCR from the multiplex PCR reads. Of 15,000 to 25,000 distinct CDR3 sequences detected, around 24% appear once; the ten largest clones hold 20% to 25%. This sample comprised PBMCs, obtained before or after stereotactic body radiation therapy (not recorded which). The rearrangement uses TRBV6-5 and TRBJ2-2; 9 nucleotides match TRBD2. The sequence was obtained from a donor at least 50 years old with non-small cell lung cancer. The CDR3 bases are TGTGCCAGCAGGGGGCGGGGGCTAGCGGGAAGTAGGAACACCTGGGAGCTGTTTTTT. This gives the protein CASRGRGLAGSRNTWELFF.